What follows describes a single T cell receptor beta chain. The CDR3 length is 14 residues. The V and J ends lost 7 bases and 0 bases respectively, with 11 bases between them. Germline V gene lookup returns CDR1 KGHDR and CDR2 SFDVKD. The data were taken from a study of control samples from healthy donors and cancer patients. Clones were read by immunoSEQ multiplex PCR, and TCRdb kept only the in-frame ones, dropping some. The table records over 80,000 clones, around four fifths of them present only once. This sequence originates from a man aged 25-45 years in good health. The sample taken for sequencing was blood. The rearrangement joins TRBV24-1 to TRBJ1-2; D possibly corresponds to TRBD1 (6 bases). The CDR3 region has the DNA TGTGCCACCAGGAAGGACAGAGCTAACTATGGCTACACCTTC. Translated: CATRKDRANYGYTF.